This note documents a single T cell receptor (beta chain) sequence. Antigen: not known. This entry is derived from a study of shared clonotypes between healthy human individuals. Study-level findings and limits: On the whole, naive subsets had larger estimated richness than memory subsets had. All-four-donor shared clonotypes had higher generation probabilities than non-shared clonotypes did.

At deep level, the assay was performed. Template for every sorted-subset replicate PCR totaled about 0.2 ug DNA, roughly 30,000 T cell genomes. Clones were sequenced by immunoSEQ multiplex PCR, and TCRdb holds only the in-frame ones, with some missing. The sample carries about 2.1 million clones, 90% to 95% recorded once. Germline V CDR1 and CDR2: SGHAT, FQNNGV. The CDR3 totals 16 residues. Trimming left V 1 base short and J 8 bases short, with 20 bases between. Only CD45RO-negative cells positively selected for CCR7 counted as naive CD8 cells, so terminally differentiated effector memory CD45RA+ cells were excluded.

The sample comprised naive CD8+ T cells from PBMCs. The gene calls are TRBV11-2 and TRBJ1-2; D might be TRBD1 (5 bases). This TCR was sampled from a man between 18 and 29 years old in good health. Some clones in this sample may be carry-over from other donors' samples. CDR3 in DNA: TGTGCCAGCAGCTTAGGACCCGGGACGAACCTAAAGGGCTACACCTTC. This encodes CASSLGPGTNLKGYTF.